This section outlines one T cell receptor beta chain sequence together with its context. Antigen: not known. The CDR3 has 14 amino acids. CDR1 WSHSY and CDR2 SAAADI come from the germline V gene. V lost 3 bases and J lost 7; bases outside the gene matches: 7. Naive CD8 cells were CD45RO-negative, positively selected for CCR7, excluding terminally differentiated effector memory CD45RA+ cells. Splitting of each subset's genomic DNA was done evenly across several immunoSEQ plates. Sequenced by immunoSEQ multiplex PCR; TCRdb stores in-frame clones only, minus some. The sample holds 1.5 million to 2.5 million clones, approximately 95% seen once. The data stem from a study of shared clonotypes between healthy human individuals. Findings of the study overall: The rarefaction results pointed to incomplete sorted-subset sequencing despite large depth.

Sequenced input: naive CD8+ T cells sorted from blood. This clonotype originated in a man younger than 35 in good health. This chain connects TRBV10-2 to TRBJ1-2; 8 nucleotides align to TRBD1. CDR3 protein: CASSEILTGAGYTF. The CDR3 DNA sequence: TGCGCCAGCAGTGAAATTCTGACAGGGGCTGGCTACACCTTC.